This TCR beta chain emerged from a study of CD8+ T cells in alopecia areata. As for the study in general: Donor skin was harvested from roughly 6-13-month-old C3H/HeJ mice with spontaneous alopecia and grafted onto approximately 7-11-week-old female C3H/HeJ recipients.

There are many counts of this clone. Its antigen is still unknown. Gene names denote mouse genes. The read ends 4 residues before the CDR3 terminus; that terminus is restored from the germline J gene. Once RNA had been extracted, it was reverse transcribed into cDNA to act as the sequencing template. Assay used: immunoSEQ multiplex PCR; TCRdb lists only in-frame clones, some missing. The repertoire consists of some 110,000 clones, none detected only once. With V trimmed by 7 bases and J by 0 bases, 3 bases remained unmatched. Germline assignment: CDR1 NNHDY and CDR2 SYVADS. The CDR3 extends over 15 amino acids. Findings and limits, study-wide: Mice showed clearer TCR sharing than patients did, a gap that was possibly HLA-related.

The receptor was derived from a C3H/HeJ mouse with alopecia areata. Mouse MHC haplotype: H2-k. V and J are TRBV13-3 and TRBJ2-2, with 10 nucleotides matching TRBD1. The source material was lesional skin. CDR3 loop: CASGGTGANTGQLYF. CDR3 DNA (partial): TGTGCCAGCGGAGGGACAGGGGCAAACACCGGG.